This T cell receptor (beta chain) comes out of a study of blood T cells in healthy people across ages. With a J-beta primer mix and a sample-barcoded 5' primer, a second PCR ran about 7 to 12 cycles. MiXCR, applied by TCRdb to the 5' RACE reads, yields one record per CDR3 protein. The data show 1.8 million or so distinct CDR3 sequences, about two fifths seen once. The V gene's germline CDR1 is KGHDR and CDR2 SFDVKD. The CDR3 totals 13 residues. V was cut by 4 bases and J by 8 bases, with 13 bases left in between. This clonotype was found once. Sequenced material: blood. The source of this sequence is a human donor in good health. The gene calls are TRBV24-1 and TRBJ1-2; D is undetermined. In DNA form, the CDR3 reads TGTGCCACCAGTGACCGCCTTTTCGAGGGCTACACCTTC. Its protein is CATSDRLFEGYTF.